This TCR beta chain was profiled in a study of T cells in Graves' hyperthyroidism and ophthalmopathy. The CDR3 runs 17 residues. V gave up 3 bases and J gave up 0 bases; unmatched junction bases: 9. Germline CDR1 reads MDHEN; CDR2 reads SYDVKM. The cohort's ophthalmopathy patients, a group with duration under 3 months, had a Clinical Activity Score of at least 3 and a NOSPECS grade of at least 4. Lactation, pregnancy, other autoimmune disease or uncontrolled infection led to exclusion of patients. Authors of the study amplified TCR beta CDR3 regions from RNA transcripts. The HTBI primer set drove a first-round RT-PCR of the TCR CDR3. Each CDR3 protein gets one entry after TCRdb re-called the multiplex PCR reads with MiXCR. This sample has hundreds of thousands of distinct CDR3 sequences, with 16% found just once. This clonotype was detected ten times or more.

This clonotype was sampled from a woman aged 18-29 years with Graves' ophthalmopathy. The sample comprised blood. The J gene is TRBJ2-5, the V gene TRBV28; TRBD2 aligns across 8 bases. CDR3 loop: CASSFHPLAVNQETQYF. CDR3 DNA sequence: TGTGCCAGCAGTTTCCACCCACTAGCGGTAAACCAAGAGACCCAGTACTTC.